Given below is one T cell receptor beta chain in context. The data were taken from a study of patients and donors after allogeneic stem cell transplantation. MiXCR, applied by TCRdb to the RT-PCR reads, yields one record per CDR3 protein. Among some 960,000 distinct CDR3 sequences, 18% were seen once, and the ten largest hold around 5.5%. Sequenced material: blood, either unsorted or a sorted T cell fraction (not recorded which). The sequence was collected from a human donor who was either an allogeneic HSCT recipient or a stem cell or donor lymphocyte infusion donor (not recorded which). It is not recorded whose cells these are; they may come from a transplant donor.

CDR3 sequence reads: CASSPNPWNEQFF. The CDR3 region has the DNA TGTGCCAGCAGCCCTAATCCGTGGAATGAGCAGTTCTTC. The rearrangement links TRBV12-1 to TRBJ2-1. TRBV12-1 is recorded as a pseudogene. This CDR3 comprises 13 residues.